The 18 T cell receptor beta chains below come from one sample, sequenced in a study of high-grade serous ovarian cancer treatment subgroups (dated by TCRdb to the early 2020s). Tumor samples were obtained before definitive surgery or chemotherapy. Library generation was performed with the immunoSEQ multiplex PCR assay. TCRdb limited this immuneACCESS table to in-frame rearrangements with V and J called. A share of clones is missing; checked studies link under half to unresolved V genes, and the rest is unexplained. In this sample the table shows around 4,200 clones, about 68% of which occur a single time. Approximately 9.4% of the sample is in the top ten clones. Sequencing was performed on tumor tissue. Receptor source: a human donor with high-grade serous ovarian cancer.

This clone was seen a few times. A junction boundary mismatches the germline segment, possibly from a read error. This chain uses TRBV7-7 with TRBJ2-5, with 9 bases lining up with TRBD2. Germline values: CDR1 SSHAT, CDR2 FNYEAQ (reference sequence). The CDR3 sequence is 13 residues long. In DNA, the CDR3 is TGTGCTAGCAGCTCTGGACTAGCGGAGACCCAGTACTTC. It yields the protein CASSSGLAETQYF.

The CDR3 coding sequence is TGTGCCAGCAGCTTGGAGGGCGGAGTGGGCGAGCAGTACTTC. It encodes CASSLEGGVGEQYF. The V gene is TRBV5-4, the J gene TRBJ2-5, with D unclear. Judging by the DNA end, TRBJ2-7 fits better; the J call may be wrong. From germline, CDR1 is SGHNT and CDR2 YYREEE (reference sequence). The CDR3 sequence is 14 residues long.

V usage is TRBV30 and J usage is TRBJ1-2; 7 nucleotides align to TRBD1. The CDR3 is made up of 14 amino acids. Germline CDR1 GTSNPN, CDR2 SVGIG (reference sequence). V trimming: 3 bases; J trimming: 4 bases; junction bases outside the gene matches: 8. This chain's CDR3 is CAWSLSQGVYGYTF. CDR3 DNA: TGTGCCTGGAGCCTTTCCCAGGGGGTCTATGGCTACACCTTC. Drawing the rest from reference TRBV30 and TRBJ1-2, the complete variable domain is SQTIHQWPATLVQPVGSPLSLECTVEGTSNPNLYWYRQAAGRGLQLLFYSVGIGQISSEVPQNLSASRPQDRQFILSSKKLLLSDSGFYLCAWSLSQGVYGYTFGSGTRLTVV.

The rearrangement joins TRBV14 to TRBJ1-2; no definite D call. V lost 1 base, J lost 6 bases, and 6 bases lay in between. CDR1 is SGHDN, CDR2 FVKESK, per germline. This CDR3 is built from 12 residues. The CDR3 sequence: CASSQARHGYTF. As DNA, the CDR3 is TGTGCCAGCAGCCAAGCCCGACATGGCTACACCTTC. Full variable domain (remainder filled in from reference TRBV14 and TRBJ1-2): EAGVTQFPSHSVIEKGQTVTLRCDPISGHDNLYWYRRVMGKEIKFLLHFVKESKQDESGMPNNRFLAERTGGTYSTLKVQPAELEDSGVYFCASSQARHGYTFGSGTRLTVV.

This clone appeared a single time. This rearrangement joins TRBV7-9 to TRBJ1-1; 9 positions agree with TRBD1. Germline V gene data show CDR1 as SEHNR and CDR2 as FQNEAQ (reference sequence). The CDR3 loop spans 14 amino acids. Trimming removed 5 bases from V and 6 bases from J; junction bases left unmatched: 7. CDR3: CASSPTGGASEAFF. CDR3 in DNA: TGTGCCAGCAGCCCAACAGGGGGCGCGTCTGAAGCTTTCTTT.

This rearrangement joins TRBV28 to TRBJ2-7; TRBD1 is a possible D gene (6 bases). The CDR3 is made up of 15 amino acids. Trimming removed 5 bases from V and 0 bases from J, with 14 bases in between. Germline lookup yields CDR1 MDHEN and CDR2 SYDVKM. The CDR3 nucleotides are TGTGCCAGCAGTAGCGGACAGATCAGCTCCTACGAGCAGTACTTC. Its protein is CASSSGQISSYEQYF.

This clone was picked up a small number of times. The junction departs from the called germline gene at one end, perhaps through a read error. J is TRBJ1-1 and V is TRBV19; 7 bases agree with TRBD1. The length of the CDR3 is 14 residues. The V gene's germline CDR1 is LNHDA and CDR2 SQIVND (reference sequence). The CDR3 sequence: CASRIDRVNTEAFF. DNA of the CDR3: TGTGCCAGTAGGATAGACAGGGTGAACACTGAAGCTTTCTTT.

The chain uses TRBV21-1 and TRBJ2-7; TRBD1, the table's D call, lacks a check against the DNA. TRBV21-1 is classified as a pseudogene. This CDR3 comprises 16 residues. CDR3 sequence reads: CASSTRGDRGPREQYF. CDR3 DNA: TGTGCCAGCAGCACCAGGGGGGACAGGGGGCCTCGCGAGCAGTACTTC.

This clone was recorded once. The chain is built from TRBV5-4 and TRBJ2-3, with D tentatively TRBD2 (6 bases). Germline CDR1 is SGHNT and CDR2 is YYREEE (reference sequence). V gave up 4 bases and J gave up 2 bases, with 14 bases separating them. This CDR3 has 15 amino acids. This CDR3 is CASSPRETFTDTQYF. The CDR3, as DNA: TGTGCCAGCAGCCCCCGGGAGACGTTCACAGATACGCAGTATTTT.

The chain links TRBV27 to TRBJ2-7; 7 nucleotides align to TRBD2. CDR3 length: 17 amino acids. CDR1 MNHEY and CDR2 SMNVEV come from the germline V gene (reference sequence). Trimming at V came to 4 bases and at J to 0 bases, leaving 12 bases not matched to a gene. Here the CDR3 DNA reads TGTGCCAGCAGTTCGGGATGGGGAGGGAAGAGCTCCTACGAGCAGTACTTC. The encoded protein is CASSSGWGGKSSYEQYF.

This chain uses TRBV5-6 with TRBJ1-2; D possibly corresponds to TRBD1 (6 bases). Germline assignment: CDR1 SGHDT and CDR2 YYEEEE. V was trimmed by 2 bases and J by 4 bases, leaving 6 bases between them. The length of the CDR3 is 12 residues. CDR3 sequence (DNA): TGTGCCAGCAGCTTCAGGGGCTATGGCTACACCTTC. The encoded protein is CASSFRGYGYTF. Together with reference TRBV5-6 and TRBJ1-2, the CDR3 gives the full variable domain: DAGVTQSPTHLIKTRGQQVTLRCSPKSGHDTVSWYQQALGQGPQFIFQYYEEEERQRGNFPDRFSGHQFPNYSSELNVNALLLGDSALYLCASSFRGYGYTFGSGTRLTVV.

CDR3 amino acids: CASSLGRGEQFF. CDR3 DNA sequence: TGTGCCAGCAGCTTGGGTAGAGGTGAGCAGTTCTTC. The genes are TRBV11-2 and TRBJ2-1; D remains unclear. CDR3 length equals 12 residues. Germline V CDR1 and CDR2: SGHAT, FQNNGV. V shed 3 bases and J shed 9 bases, with 9 bases lying between them.

The gene calls are TRBV9 and TRBJ2-7, with 8 positions matching TRBD1. With V trimmed by 3 bases and J by 2 bases, 4 bases remained unmatched. Germline V gene lookup returns CDR1 SGDLS and CDR2 YYNGEE. CDR3 length: 14 amino acids. CDR3 region: CASSDGQGPYEQYF. The CDR3 DNA sequence: TGTGCCAGCAGCGACGGACAGGGACCCTACGAGCAGTACTTC.

The chain combines TRBV9 with TRBJ2-5; 10 bases align to TRBD2. Germline assignment: CDR1 SGDLS and CDR2 YYNGEE. CDR3 length: 16 amino acids. V gave up 4 bases and J gave up 5 bases; unmatched junction bases: 11. CDR3 amino acids: CASSRSGGANGETQYF. The CDR3 DNA sequence: TGTGCCAGCAGCAGGAGCGGGGGGGCAAATGGGGAGACCCAGTACTTC.

V usage is TRBV19 and J usage is TRBJ1-1, with D possibly being TRBD1 (5 bases). The germline V gene encodes CDR1 LNHDA and CDR2 SQIVND (reference sequence). This CDR3 comprises 13 residues. The ends were cut back, 6 bases at V and 1 base at J, with 9 bases in the middle. CDR3 loop: CASRMTENTEAFF. CDR3 bases: TGTGCCAGTAGAATGACAGAGAACACTGAAGCTTTCTTT.

This chain uses TRBV28 with TRBJ2-5, with TRBD2 identical over 9 bases. CDR1 is MDHEN, CDR2 SYDVKM, per germline. The CDR3 sequence is 14 residues long. Unmatched junction bases numbered 10, after V lost 10 bases and J lost 4 bases. For the CDR3, the DNA is TGTGCCACCTTCCCGGCGGGGGGGCGAGAGACCCAGTACTTC. It codes for CATFPAGGRETQYF. The whole variable domain, filled in from reference TRBV28 and TRBJ2-5, reads DVKVTQSSRYLVKRTGEKVFLECVQDMDHENMFWYRQDPGLGLRLIYFSYDVKMKEKGDIPEGYSVSREKKERFSLILESASTNQTSMYLCATFPAGGRETQYFGPGTRLLVL.

The chain recombines TRBV30 with TRBJ1-2, with a possible D match to TRBD1 (6 bases). The CDR3 has 12 residues. CDR1 and CDR2 (germline): GTSNPN, SVGIG (reference sequence). Trimming removed 4 bases at V and 4 bases at J, with 10 bases between. CDR3 sequence (DNA): TGTGCCTGGATGAGGGGGTCCTATGGCTACACCTTC. Protein product: CAWMRGSYGYTF.

The chain combines TRBV6-4 with TRBJ1-6; 9 bases align to TRBD1. With 10 bases clipped from V and 6 bases from J, the junction kept 19 bases outside the gene matches. Germline values: CDR1 MRHNA, CDR2 SNTAGT. The CDR3 has 18 residues. CDR3 sequence: CAIHRVGGTGISNSPLHF. DNA for the CDR3: TGTGCCATCCACCGAGTCGGAGGGACAGGGATTAGTAATTCACCCCTCCACTTT.